This T cell receptor beta chain was sequenced in a study of blood T cells in healthy people across ages. The germline V gene has CDR1 SGHDT and CDR2 YYEEEE. The V gene lost 0 bases and the J gene lost 8 bases, with 14 bases spanning the gap. The CDR3 has 15 residues. For the second PCR, which ran for roughly 6 to 11 cycles, a sample-barcoded 5' primer and a J-beta primer mix were used. TCRdb re-called the 5' RACE reads with MiXCR, one entry per CDR3 protein. The repertoire holds around 1,000,000 distinct CDR3 sequences, around 25% seen once, with less than 0.75% in the top ten. Study-wide results and caveats: Diversity of TCR beta per million T cells declined in a roughly linear way with age. When one million T cells were used, diversity estimates were thought to be underestimates.

About this clonotype: Its antigen is unknown.

This sample also appeared in a second study, on T cells of mothers and their children. That study adds: Donation came from a few healthy Caucasian mothers together with their six children. With the M1S primer of the second PCR, sample barcodes and 2-4 random nucleotides were added.

The chain combines TRBV5-6 with TRBJ1-4, with D unresolved. This clonotype was obtained from a girl aged 2-15 years in good health. The specimen was blood. The CDR3 DNA follows: TGTGCCAGCAGCTTGGTACAGTCCAAGCAGGAAAAACTGTTTTTT. Translating it yields CASSLVQSKQEKLFF.